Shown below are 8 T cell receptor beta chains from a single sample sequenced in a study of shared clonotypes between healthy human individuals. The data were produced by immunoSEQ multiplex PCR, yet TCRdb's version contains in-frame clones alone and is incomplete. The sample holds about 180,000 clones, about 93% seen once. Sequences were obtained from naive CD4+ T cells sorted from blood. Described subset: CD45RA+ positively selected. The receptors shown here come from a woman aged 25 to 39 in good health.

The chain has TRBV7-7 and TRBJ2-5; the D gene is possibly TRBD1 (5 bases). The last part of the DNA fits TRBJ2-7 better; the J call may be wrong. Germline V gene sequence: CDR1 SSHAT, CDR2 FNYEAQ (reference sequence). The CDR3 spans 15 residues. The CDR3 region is CASSLALGTGYEQYF. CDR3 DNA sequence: TGTGCCAGCAGCTTAGCCCTAGGTACAGGCTACGAGCAGTACTTC.

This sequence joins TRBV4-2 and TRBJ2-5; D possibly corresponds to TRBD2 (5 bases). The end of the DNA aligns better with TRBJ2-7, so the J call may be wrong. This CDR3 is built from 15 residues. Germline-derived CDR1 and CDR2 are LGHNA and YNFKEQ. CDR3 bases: TGTGCCAGCAGCCAAGACATAGCGCCTTCCTACGAGCAGTACTTC. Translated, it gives CASSQDIAPSYEQYF.

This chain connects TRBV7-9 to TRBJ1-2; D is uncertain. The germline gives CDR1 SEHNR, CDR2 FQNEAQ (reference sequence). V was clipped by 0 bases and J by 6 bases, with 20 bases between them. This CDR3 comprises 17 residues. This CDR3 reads CASSLAVGSGSRDGYTF. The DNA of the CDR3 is TGTGCCAGCAGCTTAGCAGTCGGGTCTGGGTCTCGTGATGGCTACACCTTC.

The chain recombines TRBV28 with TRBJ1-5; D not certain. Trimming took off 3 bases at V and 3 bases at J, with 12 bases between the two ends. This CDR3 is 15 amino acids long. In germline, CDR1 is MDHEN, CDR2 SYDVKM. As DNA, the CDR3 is TGTGCCAGCAGTTTCATAAGGGTCTTCAATCAGCCCCAGCATTTT. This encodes CASSFIRVFNQPQHF.

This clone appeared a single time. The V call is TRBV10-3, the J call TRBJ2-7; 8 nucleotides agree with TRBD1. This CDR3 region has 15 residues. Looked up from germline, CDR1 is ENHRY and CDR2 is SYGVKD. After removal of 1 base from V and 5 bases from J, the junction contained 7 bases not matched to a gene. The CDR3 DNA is TGTGCCATCAGTGAGTTGTGGACAGGGAGGAACGAGCAGTACTTC. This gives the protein CAISELWTGRNEQYF.

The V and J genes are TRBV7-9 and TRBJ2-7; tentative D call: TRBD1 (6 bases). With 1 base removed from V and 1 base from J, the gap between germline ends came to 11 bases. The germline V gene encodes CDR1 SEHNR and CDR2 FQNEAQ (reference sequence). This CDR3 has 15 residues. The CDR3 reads CASSLGRTASYEQYF. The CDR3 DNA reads TGTGCCAGCAGCTTAGGCCGGACAGCGTCCTACGAGCAGTACTTC. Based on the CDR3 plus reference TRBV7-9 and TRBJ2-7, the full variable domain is DTGVSQNPRHKITKRGQNVTFRCDPISEHNRLYWYRQTLGQGPEFLTYFQNEAQLEKSRLLSDRFSAERPKGSFSTLEIQRTEQGDSAMYLCASSLGRTASYEQYFGPGTRLTVT.

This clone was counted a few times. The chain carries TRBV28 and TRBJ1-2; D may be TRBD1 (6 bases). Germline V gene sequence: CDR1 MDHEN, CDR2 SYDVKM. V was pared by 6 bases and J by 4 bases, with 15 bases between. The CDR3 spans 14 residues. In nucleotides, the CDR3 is TGTGCCAGCAGACTTACAGGGTACTCCTATGGCTACACCTTC. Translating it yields CASRLTGYSYGYTF.

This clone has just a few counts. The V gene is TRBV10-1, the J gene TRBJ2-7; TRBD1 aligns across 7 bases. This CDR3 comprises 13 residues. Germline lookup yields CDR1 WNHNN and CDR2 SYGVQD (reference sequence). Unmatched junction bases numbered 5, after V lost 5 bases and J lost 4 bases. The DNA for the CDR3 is TGCGCCAGCAGTCTGGGGACAGCATACGAGCAGTACTTC. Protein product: CASSLGTAYEQYF.